Listed below are T cell receptor beta chains from one sample, sequenced in a study of blood T cell repertoires in COVID-19. The repertoire was sequenced with immunoSEQ multiplex PCR; TCRdb's copy has only in-frame clones and lacks some. The sample contains approximately 220,000 clones, more than 65% of which appear only once. Sequencing was carried out using peripheral blood. The origin of the receptors is a woman in her fifties or sixties with acute or convalescent COVID-19. Both conserved end residues are part of each CDR3. The D gene is left open where the match is weak. The size entry is marked missing in some rows and otherwise reads once, few, many or a size class.

v_call	d_call	clone_size	j_call	cdr3_nt	cdr3_aa
TRBV6-5	NA	NA	TRBJ1-2	TGTGCCAGCAGCAACAGACAGCCTAACTATGGCTACACCTTC	CASSNRQPNYGYTF
TRBV6-5	NA	NA	TRBJ1-2	TGTGCCAGCAGCCTGCTAGGCCCCTATGGCTACACCTTC	CASSLLGPYGYTF
TRBV6-6	NA	NA	TRBJ1-1	TGTGCCAGCAGCCTACCTCAGGGGCCCGTGGGCACTGAAGCTTTCTTT	CASSLPQGPVGTEAFF
TRBV3-1/TRBV3-2	TRBD1	NA	TRBJ1-1	TGTGCCAGCAGCCTCCCAGGGGGGTACACTGAAGCTTTCTTT	CASSLPGGYTEAFF
TRBV6-5	NA	NA	TRBJ1-2	TGTGCCAGCAGTTACAGTCCAGGGGAGGGCTACACCTTC	CASSYSPGEGYTF
TRBV9	NA	NA	TRBJ2-5	TGTGCCAGCAGCGTAGCTACAGGGCGCGGAGAGACCCAGTACTTC	CASSVATGRGETQYF
TRBV28	NA	NA	TRBJ2-3	TGTGCCAGCAGACAGGGGGGGATCACAGATACGCAGTATTTT	CASRQGGITDTQYF
TRBV30	NA	NA	TRBJ2-1	TGTGCCTGGAGTCATCCACGCGATGAGCAGTTCTTC	CAWSHPRDEQFF
TRBV2	TRBD1	NA	TRBJ2-7	TGTGCCAGCAGTGTTCGGACAGGGATCTACGAGCAGTACTTC	CASSVRTGIYEQYF
TRBV25-1	NA	few	TRBJ1-4	TGTGCCAGCAGTGAGCCGGGGGGGCGAGGAAAAAAACTGTTTTTT	CASSEPGGRGKKLFF
TRBV18	TRBD1	once	TRBJ1-3	TGTGCCAGCTCACGGGGACAGGGGAACTCTGGAAACACCATATATTTT	CASSRGQGNSGNTIYF
TRBV5-1	NA	few	TRBJ2-2	TGCGCCAGCAGCAGCAGACAGGACACCGGGGAGCTGTTTTTT	CASSSRQDTGELFF
TRBV19	NA	NA	TRBJ1-5	TGTGCCAGTAGTACCCAGGGAAATCAGCCCCAGCATTTT	CASSTQGNQPQHF
TRBV5-1	TRBD1	NA	TRBJ1-2	TGCGCCAGCAGCCGTGGACAGGGCCTGTCTGGCTACACCTTC	CASSRGQGLSGYTF
TRBV2	TRBD1	NA	TRBJ1-1	TGTGCCAGCAGACAACAGGGGCCTGAAGCTTTCTTT	CASRQQGPEAFF
TRBV10-2	TRBD1	NA	TRBJ1-1	TGCGCCACCAGGTTGGGCAGGGGGGATACTGAAGCTTTCTTT	CATRLGRGDTEAFF
TRBV5-8	TRBD1	NA	TRBJ2-1	TGTGCCAGCAGCTTGATCAGGGGGTACAATGAGCAGTTCTTC	CASSLIRGYNEQFF
TRBV18	NA	NA	TRBJ2-7	TGTGCCAGCTCGGAGCTAGCCGGCTACGAGCAGTACTTC	CASSELAGYEQYF
TRBV4-2	NA	NA	TRBJ2-5	TGTGCCAGCAGCCAAGTGGGCAGACAAGAGACCCAGTACTTC	CASSQVGRQETQYF
TRBV18	NA	NA	TRBJ1-3	TGTGCCAGCTCACCACTAAGTCCAGGGCCTGGAAACACCATATATTTT	CASSPLSPGPGNTIYF
TRBV11-2	NA	NA	TRBJ1-1	TGTGCCAGCAGCTTCCAGAACACTGAAGCTTTCTTT	CASSFQNTEAFF
TRBV7-2	TRBD2	NA	TRBJ2-3	TGTGCCAGCAGCTATAGGGCGGGGGGGCTAGGTGCAGATACGCAGTATTTT	CASSYRAGGLGADTQYF
TRBV5-1	TRBD1	NA	TRBJ2-5	TGCGCCAGCAGCCCGGGACAGCCCCAAGAGACCCAGTACTTC	CASSPGQPQETQYF
TRBV7-9	NA	NA	TRBJ1-2	TGTGCCAGCGGCGGGGATTCCTTTGGCTACACCTTC	CASGGDSFGYTF
TRBV5-1	NA	NA	TRBJ2-6	TGCGCCAGCAGCCCGGGACCCCTGGGACTTAGCAATTCTGGGGCCAACGTCCTGACTTTC	CASSPGPLGLSNSGANVLTF
TRBV3-1/TRBV3-2	NA	NA	TRBJ1-1	TGTGCCAGCAGCTCACAGAGGAACACTGAAGCTTTCTTT	CASSSQRNTEAFF